A selection of T cell receptor beta chains follows, all from one sample in a study of read filtering for tumor transcriptome and immune sequencing. One entry per CDR3 protein results from TCRdb running MiXCR on the reads. The sample lists roughly 90,000 distinct CDR3 sequences, roughly 21% seen once, with over 9.5% in the top ten. Sequencing used a population of CD138-negative cells sorted from bone marrow. The receptors were sampled from a donor aged 40 or over with multiple myeloma. Each CDR3 is given with its conserved first and last residue. The D gene is left open where the match is weak. Clone size appears in some rows only: once, few, many, or a class for an expanded clone.

V	size	J	D	DNA	CDR3
TRBV10-1	few	TRBJ1-4	-	TGCGCCAGCAGTGAGCGGGGGACGGCCGACGAGGGGGAAAAACTGTTTTTT	CASSERGTADEGEKLFF
TRBV3-1	-	TRBJ1-5	-	TGTGCCAGCAGCCAAGTACCCGGAGCCTATCAGCCCCAGCATTTT	CASSQVPGAYQPQHF
TRBV2	many	TRBJ1-1	-	TGTGCCAGCAGTTCTGACAGACGGACTGAAGCTTTCTTT	CASSSDRRTEAFF
TRBV2	-	TRBJ2-2	-	TGTGCCAGCAGCCAAGGGGTCGTTACCGGGGAGCTGTTTTTT	CASSQGVVTGELFF
TRBV20-1	-	TRBJ2-7	TRBD2	TGCAGTGCGAAAACTCCTAGCGGGGGGGCTAGGGAGCAGTACTTC	CSAKTPSGGAREQYF
TRBV5-1	many	TRBJ2-3	-	TGCGCCAGCAGCTCGCTAGGAGGGGGGTCAGATACGCAGTATTTT	CASSSLGGGSDTQYF
TRBV12-3/TRBV12-4	many	TRBJ2-3	TRBD1	TGTGCCAGCAGTTCGGGACAGGGGAGGGGAGATACGCAGTATTTT	CASSSGQGRGDTQYF
TRBV20-1	-	TRBJ1-1	-	TGCAGTGCTAGAGATCTCGGGGGCACGGCTGAAGCTTTCTTT	CSARDLGGTAEAFF
TRBV20-1	many	TRBJ2-1	TRBD2	TGCAGTGCTAGAACTAGCGGGGGGGTTAGCTCCTACAATGAGCAGTTCTTC	CSARTSGGVSSYNEQFF
TRBV12-3/TRBV12-4	-	TRBJ2-3	TRBD2	TGTGCCAGCGGGGCGGGGGGGGCGAAGGACAATCAGCCCCAGTATTTT	CASGAGGAKDNQPQYF
TRBV10-3	many	TRBJ2-5	-	TGTGCCATCAGTGACCAACCCAGGTCCCAGTACTTC	CAISDQPRSQYF
TRBV2	many	TRBJ2-3	TRBD2	TGTGCCAGCAACCACGGACTAGTTGAGTCAGATACGCAGTATTTT	CASNHGLVESDTQYF
TRBV7-9	few	TRBJ2-5	TRBD1	TGTGCCAGCAGCCCACGACAGGGGGCTGGGGAGACCCAGTACTTC	CASSPRQGAGETQYF
TRBV27	many	TRBJ2-7	-	TGTGCCAGCAGCCTAGGGACACGATCCTACGAGCAGTACTTC	CASSLGTRSYEQYF
TRBV27	many	TRBJ2-7	TRBD1	TGTGCCAGCAGTTTCAGGGGGCGATCCTACGAGCAGTACTTC	CASSFRGRSYEQYF
TRBV29-1	-	TRBJ2-5	-	TGCAGCGGACTGGTAGGGGAGACCCAGTACTTC	CSGLVGETQYF
TRBV9	-	TRBJ1-5	TRBD1	TGTGCCAGCAGCGCCACAGGGGTCGATCAGCCCCAGCATTTT	CASSATGVDQPQHF
TRBV18	many	TRBJ2-7	TRBD1	TGTGCCAGCTCACCGCGACAGGGGGCCTTTGACTTC	CASSPRQGAFDF
TRBV5-4	many	TRBJ2-3	TRBD2	TGTGCCAGCAGCCCCATGACTAGCGGGGGCCTAAGTCAAAGCACAGATACGCAGTATTTT	CASSPMTSGGLSQSTDTQYF
TRBV5-1	many	TRBJ2-5	-	TGCGCCAGCAGCTTGGATCCTGCGGGGTCGGAGGAGACCCAGTACTTC	CASSLDPAGSEETQYF
TRBV28	many	TRBJ2-2	-	TGTGCCAGCAGTTTTTCGGGGGAGAACACCGGGGAGCTGTTTTTT	CASSFSGENTGELFF
TRBV7-6	many	TRBJ2-1	TRBD2	TGTGCCAGCAGCTTAGGTCGTAGCGGGGGTTACAATGAGCAGTTCTTC	CASSLGRSGGYNEQFF
TRBV12-3/TRBV12-4	few	TRBJ2-2	-	TGTGCCAGCCAGGGACTCGCAGGCGGGGAGCTGTTTTTT	CASQGLAGGELFF
TRBV5-1	many	TRBJ2-2	-	TGCGCCAGCAGCTTGGCCGCGAACACCGGGGAGCTGTTTTTT	CASSLAANTGELFF
TRBV7-3	many	TRBJ1-1	-	TGTGCCAGCAGCCTCTGGAAGAACACTGAAGCTTTCTTT	CASSLWKNTEAFF
TRBV19	few	TRBJ2-3	-	TGTGCCAGTAGTATGGGGAGCACAGATACGCAGTATTTT	CASSMGSTDTQYF
TRBV7-9	many	TRBJ1-1	-	TGTGCCACCCAAGTAGAGCCCGAAGCTTTCTTT	CATQVEPEAFF
TRBV20-1	many	TRBJ2-1	-	TGCAGTGCTAGACCTCCTCTCGGCGGGCCTCAGCGCAATGAGCAGTTCTTC	CSARPPLGGPQRNEQFF
TRBV4-1	many	TRBJ2-1	-	TGTGCCAGCAGCCAAGACCTGGCGGGTACCTACAATGAGCAGTTCTTC	CASSQDLAGTYNEQFF
TRBV4-2	-	TRBJ2-3	-	TGTGCCAGCAGCCAAGGGACACTCAGCACAGATACGCAGTATTTT	CASSQGTLSTDTQYF
TRBV28	many	TRBJ1-5	TRBD1	TGTGCCAGCAGTTTCTCGGACAGGGGCAATCAGCCCCAGCATTTT	CASSFSDRGNQPQHF
TRBV5-1	many	TRBJ2-7	-	TGCGCCAGCAGCTTGGTTGCAGGGACCGAGCAGTACTTC	CASSLVAGTEQYF
TRBV20-1	once	TRBJ2-1	TRBD2	TGCAGTGCTACTGCTAGCCGGGGGGGTAATGAGCAGTTCTTC	CSATASRGGNEQFF
TRBV5-1	few	TRBJ2-5	-	TGCGCCAGCAGCTTAATTAGGCCCCAAGAGACCCAGTACTTC	CASSLIRPQETQYF
TRBV7-9	many	TRBJ2-7	-	TGTGCCAGCACCCCCGGGGGCCCAGCCTACGAGCAGTACTTC	CASTPGGPAYEQYF
TRBV4-2	many	TRBJ1-5	-	TGTGCCAGCAGCCAGCTGGGGGGGGGCAATCAGCCCCAGCATTTT	CASSQLGGGNQPQHF
TRBV3-1	many	TRBJ1-1	-	TGTGCCAGCAGCCAAGTAAGGGCCAACACTGAAGCTTTCTTT	CASSQVRANTEAFF
TRBV5-1	-	TRBJ1-4	-	TGCGCCAGCCGGGACGGTGAGGCCCTTGCAACTAATGAAAAACTGTTTTTT	CASRDGEALATNEKLFF
TRBV28	medium-sized	TRBJ2-7	-	TGTGCCAGCAGTTCTCACCAGGGGCCCTCTCCCCACGAGCAGTACTTC	CASSSHQGPSPHEQYF
TRBV11-2	many	TRBJ1-1	TRBD1	TGTGCCAGCAGCTCGCAGGGGGTAACTGAAGCTTTCTTT	CASSSQGVTEAFF
TRBV29-1	many	TRBJ2-4	-	TGCAGCGTTTTGGAGGTTTTAGCCAAAAACATTCAGTACTTC	CSVLEVLAKNIQYF
TRBV7-9	many	TRBJ2-7	TRBD1	TGTGCCAGCGAGAGTTTAAATACAGGGGAAACCTACGAGCAGTACTTC	CASESLNTGETYEQYF
TRBV19	-	TRBJ2-6	-	TGTGCCAGTAGTGCCCCTTATGGGGCCAACGTCCTGACTTTC	CASSAPYGANVLTF
TRBV28	many	TRBJ1-5	-	TGTGCCAGCAGTTTATTGTCCAGTACAAATCAGCCCCAGCATTTT	CASSLLSSTNQPQHF
TRBV7-9	-	TRBJ2-5	-	TGTGCCAGCAGCAGAGTAGGAGAGACCCAGTACTTC	CASSRVGETQYF
TRBV7-9	many	TRBJ1-1	-	TGTGCCAGCAGCTTAGTGTACCGGACAGCAGAAGCTTTCTTT	CASSLVYRTAEAFF
TRBV28	-	TRBJ1-5	-	TGTGCCAGCGGTTTAAGACGGACAAATCAGCCCCAGCATTTT	CASGLRRTNQPQHF
TRBV28	many	TRBJ1-2	-	TGTGCCAGCGGACCCCCGACCTATGGCTACACCTTC	CASGPPTYGYTF
TRBV28	many	TRBJ1-1	TRBD1	TGTGCCAGCAGTTCACAGGGGGCGCGGATAGGTACTGAAGCTTTCTTT	CASSSQGARIGTEAFF